This TCR beta chain was identified during a study of CD8+ T cells in alopecia areata (dated by TCRdb to between 2018 and 2020). Broadly, across the study: The treated patients, all with moderate-to-severe alopecia areata, were enrolled in an open-label pilot trial of oral tofacitinib given at 5 to 10 mg twice daily. Tofacitinib was administered for 6 to 18 months, and 6 months of follow-up off drug were then conducted to assess delayed response and recurrence. In both human patients and the C3H/HeJ mouse model, the study applied high-throughput TCRbeta sequencing to look at T cell clonal expansion in alopecia areata. Human TCRbeta sequencing covered scalp tissue and sorted CD4+ and CD8+ peripheral blood T cells from patchy and totalis/universalis alopecia areata patients and healthy controls. Biopsies were taken from tofacitinib-treated patients at baseline and again at 4 and 24 weeks into treatment, and several of those patients also had a later scalp biopsy. Scalp clonality was compared among normal scalp (n=4), patchy alopecia areata scalp (n=8), and alopecia totalis/universalis scalp (n=8). RNA came from the PAXgene miRNA kit for fixed scalp, the miRNeasy kit for PBMCs, and the RNeasy kit for mouse skin. TCRbeta CDR3 regions were amplified by immunoSEQ multiplex PCR using 35 Vbeta forward and 13 Jbeta reverse primers. The paper's findings and limits, for the study overall: TCR sequences shared between patients were less clear than in mice, possibly partly because of HLA diversity in the patient population. Unlike mouse skin, which is dominated by gammadelta T cells, normal human skin has resident alphabeta T cells that are also sequenced, and this complicates analysis of the scalp TCR repertoire. Compared with normal scalp, lesional scalp had higher clonality and more expanded CD8+ clones, particularly in alopecia totalis/universalis, a pattern that suggests antigenic drive.

The library was made by the immunoSEQ multiplex PCR assay. For TCR sequencing, RNA was extracted from every sample and reverse transcribed into cDNA to serve as template. First-strand cDNA was synthesized with SuperScript III using a 2:1 mix of oligo-dT and random hexamers. A synthetic immune receptor repertoire was used to assess amplification bias, and residual bias was removed computationally. As for the original processing: After raw reads were preprocessed to remove errors, the CDR3 was defined following IMGT conventions as running from the conserved cysteine to phenylalanine. Clonality was computed by normalizing Shannon entropy by log2 of the number of productive unique TCRs and subtracting the result from 1. Whether each scalp clone was CD4 or CD8 was inferred by checking scalp TCRbeta sequences against the CD4 and CD8 repertoires from sorted blood. In its TCRdb copy, this immuneACCESS table keeps in-frame sequences only and misses some clones. Where compared with another copy, unresolved V genes explain less than half of these, and the others have no known cause. D and trimming were read from the DNA, whereas the V and J calls and clone size are those reported in that table. Counted in this sample were 180,000 or so clones; 65% to 75% of them appeared once. Roughly 11% of the sample goes to the ten largest clones.

The germline V gene (reference sequence) specifies GTSNPN as CDR1 and SVGIG as CDR2. From cysteine to phenylalanine, the CDR3 is 12 amino acids long. Of the read, only the CDR3 DNA is kept; its 36 bases are in frame from base 1. What the time point label conveys for this sample: baseline before oral tofacitinib. Lesional scalp punch biopsies and peripheral blood were collected from alopecia areata patients. After PBMCs were isolated by density centrifugation and stained for CD3, CD4 and CD8, a FACSAria was used to sort CD4+ and CD8+ T cells. As regards this clone: The clone's antigen remains unknown. A read error may produce the germline difference seen at one junction end.

The chain joins TRBV30 to TRBJ2-3, with 8 bases matching TRBD1. The clonotype was recovered from a human donor with alopecia areata. The sequencing here drew on CD8+ T cells sorted from blood, taken at week 0. The CDR3 protein is CAWSGRQGAKNF. The nucleotide sequence is TGTGCCTGGAGTGGGAGGCAGGGGGCGAAGAATTTT.